The 15 T cell receptor beta chains below were found in one sample sequenced in a study of T cells after yellow fever vaccination. MiXCR, applied by TCRdb to the 5' RACE reads, yields one record per CDR3 protein. Of 100,000 to 150,000 distinct CDR3 sequences listed, approximately 7% were seen once; the top ten hold roughly 2.5%. This specimen consisted of CD4+ T cells sorted from PBMCs, obtained more than 8 days after the first yellow fever vaccination. These receptors all come from a man aged 18 to 29 who received the YFV17D yellow fever vaccine.

The chain links TRBV4-3 to TRBJ2-1, with D unresolved. V was clipped by 1 base and J by 8 bases, with 3 bases between them. The germline CDR1 and CDR2 sequences are LGHNA and YSLEER. CDR3 size: 11 residues. The CDR3 DNA reads as TGCGCCAGCAGCCAAGGGGATGAGCAGTTCTTC. Translated, it gives CASSQGDEQFF.

This clonotype was seen at least ten times. The gene calls are TRBV20-1 and TRBJ2-5, with no clear D. Germline CDR1 is DFQATT and CDR2 is SNEGSKA (reference sequence). V was clipped by 2 bases and J by 2 bases, with 9 bases between them. The CDR3 is made up of 13 amino acids. CDR3 protein: CSARLQRQETQYF. DNA for the CDR3: TGCAGTGCTAGACTTCAGAGACAAGAGACCCAGTACTTC.

This clonotype came up many times. The CDR3 sequence: CASSRVRSTQKETQYF. DNA of the CDR3: TGTGCCAGTTCCCGGGTGCGGTCAACCCAAAAAGAGACCCAGTACTTC. The J gene is TRBJ2-5, the V gene TRBV6-2 or TRBV6-3, with D hard to call. CDR1 MNHEY and CDR2 SVGEGT come from the germline V gene. The CDR3 runs 16 residues. The germline V and J ends were trimmed by 9 bases and 3 bases, with 23 bases remaining between them.

The gene calls are TRBV20-1 and TRBJ1-1; D might be TRBD1 (6 bases). The CDR3 extends over 14 amino acids. V was trimmed by 0 bases and J by 4 bases, leaving 12 bases between them. CDR1 DFQATT and CDR2 SNEGSKA come from the germline V gene (reference sequence). The CDR3 spells CSARDRTGSTEAFF. The DNA of the CDR3 is TGCAGTGCTAGAGATCGAACAGGGAGCACTGAAGCTTTCTTT.

The sample holds many counts of this clonotype. The chain has TRBV7-2 and TRBJ2-7; tentative D call: TRBD1 (5 bases). This CDR3 has 14 residues. The V gene's germline CDR1 is SGHTA and CDR2 FQGNSA. V was clipped by 2 bases and J by 6 bases, with 14 bases between them. CDR3 nucleotides: TGTGCCAGCAGCTTACTGCCAGGGCCGGGCGAGCAGTACGTC. Its translation: CASSLLPGPGEQYV.

Remarks on this clonotype: A much larger clonotype is one base distant, so this may be a read error. The chain recombines TRBV21-1 with TRBJ2-7. TRBV21-1 is assigned pseudogene status. The CDR3 spans 15 residues. This CDR3 is CASSKRAGRSYEQYF. CDR3 DNA sequence: TGTGCCAGCAGCAAACGTGCAGGGCGCTCCTACGAGCAGTACTTC.

This clonotype occurred a few times. The rearrangement links TRBV5-4 to TRBJ2-1; 7 bases are a match to TRBD1. Germline CDR1 is SGHNT and CDR2 is YYREEE (reference sequence). After removal of 5 bases from V and 7 bases from J, the junction contained 12 bases not matched to a gene. The CDR3 has 15 amino acids. CDR3 nucleotide sequence: TGTGCCAGCAGATCAGGGGGTGCCGGGTCGAATGAGCAGTTCTTC. Protein: CASRSGGAGSNEQFF.

This clonotype has at least ten counts. This chain links TRBV20-1 with TRBJ1-4, with TRBD1 as a possible D gene (5 bases). V was trimmed by 2 bases and J by 3 bases, leaving 13 bases between them. Germline V gene data show CDR1 as DFQATT and CDR2 as SNEGSKA (reference sequence). The length of the CDR3 is 15 residues. CDR3 amino acids: CSARPVQDSNEKLFF. The CDR3 DNA reads as TGCAGTGCTAGACCGGTACAGGACTCTAATGAAAAACTGTTTTTT.

This clonotype was seen a handful of times. The chain is built from TRBV7-2 and TRBJ2-3, with D possibly matching TRBD1 (6 bases). Trimming took off 7 bases at V and 4 bases at J, with 12 bases between the two ends. The CDR3 loop spans 13 amino acids. Germline V CDR1 and CDR2: SGHTA, FQGNSA. This chain's CDR3 is CASKQAGADTQYF. The DNA of the CDR3 is TGTGCCAGCAAACAGGCAGGGGCAGATACGCAGTATTTT.

This clonotype appeared many times. The V gene is TRBV7-9, the J gene TRBJ1-4, with D uncertain. CDR3 length: 14 amino acids. V was cut by 5 bases and J by 5 bases, with 12 bases left in between. Germline V gene data show CDR1 as SEHNR and CDR2 as FQNEAQ (reference sequence). CDR3 residues: CASSPGLGNEKLFF. The CDR3 bases are TGTGCCAGCAGCCCGGGATTAGGGAATGAAAAACTGTTTTTT.

There are many counts of this clonotype. The V call is TRBV9, the J call TRBJ2-7; tentatively, D is TRBD1 (6 bases). V was shortened by 0 bases and J by 3 bases, with 10 bases between the two germline ends. The CDR3 covers 14 residues. CDR1 is SGDLS, CDR2 YYNGEE, per germline. CDR3 sequence: CASSVAGVGYEQYF. CDR3 bases: TGTGCCAGCAGCGTAGCAGGGGTGGGCTACGAGCAGTACTTC.

This clonotype has at least ten counts. The V and J genes are TRBV7-9 and TRBJ1-5; no firm D call. CDR1 is SEHNR and CDR2 is FQNEAQ in the germline V gene (reference sequence). Trimming took 4 bases from V and 3 from J, leaving 7 bases between them. This CDR3 has 13 residues. The DNA for the CDR3 is TGTGCCAGCAGCTCTGGGCCCAATCAGCCCCAGCATTTT. Protein sequence: CASSSGPNQPQHF. The variable domain in full, with the rest retrieved from reference TRBV7-9 and TRBJ1-5, is DTGVSQNPRHKITKRGQNVTFRCDPISEHNRLYWYRQTLGQGPEFLTYFQNEAQLEKSRLLSDRFSAERPKGSFSTLEIQRTEQGDSAMYLCASSSGPNQPQHFGDGTRLSIL.

A remark on this clonotype: The junction shows a germline mismatch at one end, possibly a read error. CDR3 nucleotides: TGTGCCAGGAGCTTGGGGCTCCTCCGGAGTGAGCAGTTCTTC. The encoded protein is CARSLGLLRSEQFF. The rearrangement joins TRBV5-5 to TRBJ2-1; D may be TRBD1 (5 bases). The CDR3 is 14 residues long. Germline V CDR1 and CDR2: SGHKS, YYEKEE (reference sequence).

This clonotype appeared many times. The V call is TRBV12-3 or TRBV12-4, the J call TRBJ2-2; D gene uncertain. V was shortened by 1 base and J by 4 bases, with 7 bases between the two germline ends. CDR3 length: 14 amino acids. The chain's CDR3 is CASSLGASTGELFF. CDR3 nucleotides: TGTGCCAGCAGTTTAGGTGCCAGCACCGGGGAGCTGTTTTTT.

A few counts support this clonotype. This rearrangement joins TRBV29-1 to TRBJ2-3, with D perhaps matching TRBD2 (6 bases). This CDR3 is 14 amino acids long. The V end lost 4 bases, the J end lost 1 base, and 12 bases lay between the germline ends. The V gene's germline CDR1 is SQVTM and CDR2 ANQGSEA. CDR3 in amino acids: CSVVRGSGTDTQYF. The CDR3 nucleotides read TGCAGCGTTGTTCGGGGGTCGGGCACAGATACGCAGTATTTT.